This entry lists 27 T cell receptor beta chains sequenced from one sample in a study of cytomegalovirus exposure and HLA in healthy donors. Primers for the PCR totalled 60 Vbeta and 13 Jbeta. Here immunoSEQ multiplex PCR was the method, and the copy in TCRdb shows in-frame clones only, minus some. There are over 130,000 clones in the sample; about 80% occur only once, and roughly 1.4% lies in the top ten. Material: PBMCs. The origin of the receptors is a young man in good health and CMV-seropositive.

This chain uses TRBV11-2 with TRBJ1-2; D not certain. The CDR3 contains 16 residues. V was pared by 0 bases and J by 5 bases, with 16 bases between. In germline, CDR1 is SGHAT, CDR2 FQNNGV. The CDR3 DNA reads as TGTGCCAGCAGCTTAGATACCGAGGGCGAACGGTATGGCTACACCTTC. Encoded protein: CASSLDTEGERYGYTF.

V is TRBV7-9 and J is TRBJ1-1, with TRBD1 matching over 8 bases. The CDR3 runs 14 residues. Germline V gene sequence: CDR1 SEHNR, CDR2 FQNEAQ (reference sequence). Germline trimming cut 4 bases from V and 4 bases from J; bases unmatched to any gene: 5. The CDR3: CASSSGGEGTEAFF. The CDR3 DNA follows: TGTGCCAGCAGCTCAGGGGGCGAGGGCACTGAAGCTTTCTTT.

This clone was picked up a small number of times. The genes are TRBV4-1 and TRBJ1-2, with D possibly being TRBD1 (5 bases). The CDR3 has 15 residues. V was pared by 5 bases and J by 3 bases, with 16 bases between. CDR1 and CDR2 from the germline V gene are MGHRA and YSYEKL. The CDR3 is CASSGRVGGDYGYTF. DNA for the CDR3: TGCGCCAGCAGCGGTCGGGTCGGGGGTGACTATGGCTACACCTTC.

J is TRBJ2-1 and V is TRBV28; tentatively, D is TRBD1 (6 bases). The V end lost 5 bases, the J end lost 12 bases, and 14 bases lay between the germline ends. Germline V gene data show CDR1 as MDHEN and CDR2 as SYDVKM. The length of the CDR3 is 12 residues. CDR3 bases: TGTGCCAGCAGTCCCCCACAGGGACCGCAGTTCTTC. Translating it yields CASSPPQGPQFF.

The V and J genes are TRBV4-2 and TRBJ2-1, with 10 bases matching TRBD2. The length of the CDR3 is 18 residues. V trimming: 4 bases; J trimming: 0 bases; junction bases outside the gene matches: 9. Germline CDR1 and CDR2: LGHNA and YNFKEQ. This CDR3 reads CASSRGLAEAASYNEQFF. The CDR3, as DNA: TGTGCCAGCAGCCGAGGACTAGCGGAAGCTGCCTCCTACAATGAGCAGTTCTTC.

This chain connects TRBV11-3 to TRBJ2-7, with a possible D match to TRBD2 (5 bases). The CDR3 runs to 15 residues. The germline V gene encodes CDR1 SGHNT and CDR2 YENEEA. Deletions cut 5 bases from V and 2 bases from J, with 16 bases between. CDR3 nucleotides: TGTGCCAGCAGCCCGACAAGCGGATACACCTACGAGCAGTACTTC. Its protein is CASSPTSGYTYEQYF.

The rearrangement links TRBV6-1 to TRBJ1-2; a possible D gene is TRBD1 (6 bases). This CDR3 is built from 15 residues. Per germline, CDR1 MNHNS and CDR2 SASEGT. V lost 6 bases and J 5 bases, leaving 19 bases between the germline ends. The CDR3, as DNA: TGTGCCAGCAGCCTATCTCCAGGGGCCACTTATGGCTACACCTTC. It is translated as CASSLSPGATYGYTF.

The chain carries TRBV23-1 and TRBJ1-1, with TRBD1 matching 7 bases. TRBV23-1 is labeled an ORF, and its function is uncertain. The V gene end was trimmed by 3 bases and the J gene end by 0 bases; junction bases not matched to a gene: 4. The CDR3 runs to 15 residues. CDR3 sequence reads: CASSHRDSLNTEAFF. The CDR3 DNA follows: TGCGCCAGCAGTCATCGGGACAGCTTGAACACTGAAGCTTTCTTT.

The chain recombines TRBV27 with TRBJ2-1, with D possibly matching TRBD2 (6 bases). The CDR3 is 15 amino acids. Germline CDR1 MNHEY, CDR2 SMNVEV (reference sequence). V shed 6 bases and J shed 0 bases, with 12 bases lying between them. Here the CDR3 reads CASSPRDSSYNEQFF. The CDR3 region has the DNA TGTGCCAGCAGCCCGCGGGATTCCTCCTACAATGAGCAGTTCTTC.

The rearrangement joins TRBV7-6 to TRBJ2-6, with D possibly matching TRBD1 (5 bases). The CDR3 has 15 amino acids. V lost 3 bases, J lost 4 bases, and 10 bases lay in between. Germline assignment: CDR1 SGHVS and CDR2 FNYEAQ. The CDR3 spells CASSFAGSGANVLTF. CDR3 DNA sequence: TGTGCCAGCAGCTTCGCAGGGTCCGGGGCCAACGTCCTGACTTTC. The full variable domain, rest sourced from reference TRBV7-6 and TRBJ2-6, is GAGVSQSPRYKVTKRGQDVALRCDPISGHVSLYWYRQALGQGPEFLTYFNYEAQQDKSGLPNDRFSAERPEGSISTLTIQRTEQRDSAMYRCASSFAGSGANVLTFGAGSRLTVL.

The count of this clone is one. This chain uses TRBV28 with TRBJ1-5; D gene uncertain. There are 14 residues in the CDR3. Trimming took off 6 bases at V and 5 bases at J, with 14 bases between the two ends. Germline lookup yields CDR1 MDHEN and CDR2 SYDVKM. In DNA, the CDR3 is TGTGCCAGCAGCCCAGGTCAGTTCCATCAGCCCCAGCATTTT. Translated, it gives CASSPGQFHQPQHF. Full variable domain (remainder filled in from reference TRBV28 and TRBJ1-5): DVKVTQSSRYLVKRTGEKVFLECVQDMDHENMFWYRQDPGLGLRLIYFSYDVKMKEKGDIPEGYSVSREKKERFSLILESASTNQTSMYLCASSPGQFHQPQHFGDGTRLSIL.

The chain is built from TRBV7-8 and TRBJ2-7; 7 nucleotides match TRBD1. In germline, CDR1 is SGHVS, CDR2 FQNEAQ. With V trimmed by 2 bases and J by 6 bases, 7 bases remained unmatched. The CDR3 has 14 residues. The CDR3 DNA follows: TGTGCCAGCAGCTTAAACCACAGGGGTCCCGAGCAGTACTTC. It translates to CASSLNHRGPEQYF.

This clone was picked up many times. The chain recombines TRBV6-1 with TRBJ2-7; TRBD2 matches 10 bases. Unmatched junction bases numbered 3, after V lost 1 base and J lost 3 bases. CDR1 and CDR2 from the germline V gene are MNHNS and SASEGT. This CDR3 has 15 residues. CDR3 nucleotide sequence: TGTGCCAGCAGTGAAGGGGTAGCGGGAGGCTACGAGCAGTACTTC. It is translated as CASSEGVAGGYEQYF.

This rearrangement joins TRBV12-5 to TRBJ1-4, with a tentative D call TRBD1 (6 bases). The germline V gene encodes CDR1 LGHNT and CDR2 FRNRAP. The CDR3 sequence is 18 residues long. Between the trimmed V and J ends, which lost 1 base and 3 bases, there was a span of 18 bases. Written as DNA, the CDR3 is TGTGCTAGTGGTTTGGACAAACAGGGATGGGCAGCTAATGAAAAACTGTTTTTT. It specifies CASGLDKQGWAANEKLFF. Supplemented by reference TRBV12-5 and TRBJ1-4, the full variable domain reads DARVTQTPRHKVTEMGQEVTMRCQPILGHNTVFWYRQTMMQGLELLAYFRNRAPLDDSGMPKDRFSAEMPDATLATLKIQPSEPRDSAVYFCASGLDKQGWAANEKLFFGSGTQLSVL.

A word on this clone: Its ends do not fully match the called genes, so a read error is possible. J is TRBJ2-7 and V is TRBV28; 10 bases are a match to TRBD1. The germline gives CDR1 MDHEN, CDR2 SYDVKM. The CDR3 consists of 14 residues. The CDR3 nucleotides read TGTGCCAGCAGTTTCGGGACAGGGGAGTTCACGGAGCGATTC. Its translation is CASSFGTGEFTERF.

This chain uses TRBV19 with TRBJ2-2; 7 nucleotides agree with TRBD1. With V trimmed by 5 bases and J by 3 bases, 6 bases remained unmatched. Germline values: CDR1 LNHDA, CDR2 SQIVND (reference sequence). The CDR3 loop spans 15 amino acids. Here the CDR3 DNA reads TGTGCCAGTAGTGACGGACAGGACTACACCGGGGAGCTGTTTTTT. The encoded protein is CASSDGQDYTGELFF. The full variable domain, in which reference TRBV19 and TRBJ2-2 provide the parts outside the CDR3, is DGGITQSPKYLFRKEGQNVTLSCEQNLNHDAMYWYRQDPGQGLRLIYYSQIVNDFQKGDIAEGYSVSREKKESFPLTVTSAQKNPTAFYLCASSDGQDYTGELFFGEGSRLTVL.

CDR3 sequence: CASSDAGATDTQYF. The CDR3, as DNA: TGTGCCAGCAGTGATGCAGGGGCCACAGATACGCAGTATTTT. The rearrangement links TRBV2 to TRBJ2-3; possible D gene TRBD1, 6 bases. Germline CDR1 reads SNHLY; CDR2 reads FYNNEI. Trimming left V 3 bases short and J 2 bases short, with 9 bases between. There are 14 residues in the CDR3.

The CDR3 is CASSQDRGSGANVLTF. DNA of the CDR3: TGTGCCAGCTCACAGGACAGGGGATCGGGGGCCAACGTCCTGACTTTC. The chain joins TRBV18 to TRBJ2-6; 9 nucleotides line up with TRBD1. Trimming at V came to 4 bases and at J to 4 bases, leaving 5 bases not matched to a gene. The germline V gene encodes CDR1 KGHSH and CDR2 LQKENI. The CDR3 length is 16 residues.

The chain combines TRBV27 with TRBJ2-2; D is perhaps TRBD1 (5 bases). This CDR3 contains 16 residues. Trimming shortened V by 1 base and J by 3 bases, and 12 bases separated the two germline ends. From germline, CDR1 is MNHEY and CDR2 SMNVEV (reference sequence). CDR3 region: CASSLYSGIDTGELFF. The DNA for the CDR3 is TGTGCCAGCAGTTTATATTCAGGGATAGACACCGGGGAGCTGTTTTTT.

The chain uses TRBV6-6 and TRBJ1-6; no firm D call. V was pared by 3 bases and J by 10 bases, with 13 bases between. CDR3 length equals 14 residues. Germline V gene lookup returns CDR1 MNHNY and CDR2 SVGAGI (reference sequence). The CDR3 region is CASSYGDNESPLHF. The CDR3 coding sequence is TGTGCCAGCAGTTATGGCGACAACGAATCACCCCTCCACTTT.

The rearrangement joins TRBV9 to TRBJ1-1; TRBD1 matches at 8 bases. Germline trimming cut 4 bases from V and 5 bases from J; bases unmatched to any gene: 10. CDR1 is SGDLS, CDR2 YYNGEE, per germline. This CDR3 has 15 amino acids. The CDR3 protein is CASSRGQGVGTEAFF. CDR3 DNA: TGTGCCAGCAGCAGAGGACAGGGAGTTGGAACTGAAGCTTTCTTT.

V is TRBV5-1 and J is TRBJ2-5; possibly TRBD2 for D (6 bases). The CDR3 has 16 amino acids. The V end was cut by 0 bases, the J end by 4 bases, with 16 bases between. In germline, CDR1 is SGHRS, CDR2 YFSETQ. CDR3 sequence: CASSLGGSGDPETQYF. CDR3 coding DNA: TGCGCCAGCAGCTTGGGGGGTAGCGGCGACCCAGAGACCCAGTACTTC.

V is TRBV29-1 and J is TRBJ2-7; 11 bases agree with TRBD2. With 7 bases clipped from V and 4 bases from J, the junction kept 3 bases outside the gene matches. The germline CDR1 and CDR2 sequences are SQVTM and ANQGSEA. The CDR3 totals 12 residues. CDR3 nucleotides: TGCAGCGCAACTAGCGGGAGTTACGAGCAGTACTTC. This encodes CSATSGSYEQYF.

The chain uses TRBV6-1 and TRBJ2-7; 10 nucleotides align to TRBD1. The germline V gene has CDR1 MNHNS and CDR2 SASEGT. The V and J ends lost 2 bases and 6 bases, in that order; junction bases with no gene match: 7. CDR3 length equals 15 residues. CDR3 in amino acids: CASSEKTGGKGEQYF. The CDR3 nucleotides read TGTGCCAGCAGTGAAAAGACAGGGGGCAAAGGCGAGCAGTACTTC.

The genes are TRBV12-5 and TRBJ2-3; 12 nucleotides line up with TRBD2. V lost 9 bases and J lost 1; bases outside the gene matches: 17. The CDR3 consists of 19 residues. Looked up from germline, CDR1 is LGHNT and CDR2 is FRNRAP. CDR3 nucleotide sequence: TGTGCTAGCGGTACGGGCGGACTAGCGGGGACCCCCGGCACAGATACGCAGTATTTT. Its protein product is CASGTGGLAGTPGTDTQYF.

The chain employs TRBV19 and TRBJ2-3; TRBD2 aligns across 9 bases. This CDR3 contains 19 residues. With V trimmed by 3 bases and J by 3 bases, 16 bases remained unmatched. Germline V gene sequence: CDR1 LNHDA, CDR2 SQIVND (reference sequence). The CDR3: CASSIRSGRKHLWTDTQYF. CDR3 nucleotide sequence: TGTGCCAGTAGTATTAGGAGCGGGAGGAAACATTTATGGACAGATACGCAGTATTTT.

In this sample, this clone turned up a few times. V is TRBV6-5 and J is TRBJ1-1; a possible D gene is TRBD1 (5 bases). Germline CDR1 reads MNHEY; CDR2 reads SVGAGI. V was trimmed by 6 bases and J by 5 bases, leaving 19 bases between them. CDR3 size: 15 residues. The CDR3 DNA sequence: TGTGCCAGCAGGGGATCAGGGTGGGGTAAAACTGAAGCTTTCTTT. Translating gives CASRGSGWGKTEAFF.